A single sample gave rise to the 15 T cell receptor beta chains below, sequenced in a study of CD8 T cells in ankylosing spondylitis. TCRdb re-called the 5' RACE reads with MiXCR, one entry per CDR3 protein. The table records roughly 39,000 distinct CDR3 sequences, roughly 2.5% of them present only once. The material sequenced was blood, either unsorted or a sorted T cell fraction (not recorded which). Receptor source: a male donor with ankylosing spondylitis or in good health (not recorded which).

V gene TRBV9 combines with J gene TRBJ2-2; either TRBD1 or TRBD2 may supply D (6 bases each). The length of the CDR3 is 13 residues. Germline V gene sequence: CDR1 SGDLS, CDR2 YYNGEE. Deletions cut 0 bases from V and 14 bases from J, with 14 bases between. The CDR3 DNA is TGTGCCAGCAGCGTAGGAGAGTTGGGGGGCCTGTTTTTT. Translating gives CASSVGELGGLFF.

In this sample, this clonotype turned up many times. The CDR3 protein is CASSTGSGTTDTQYF. The CDR3 DNA reads as TGTGCCAGCAGCACCGGTAGCGGGACCACAGATACGCAGTATTTT. This rearrangement joins TRBV9 to TRBJ2-3; 8 positions agree with TRBD2. The CDR3 is 15 amino acids. V lost 4 bases, J lost 2 bases, and 6 bases stayed unmatched. Germline V gene sequence: CDR1 SGDLS, CDR2 YYNGEE.

This clonotype came up many times. The CDR3 is CASSVGDSYGYTF. In nucleotides, the CDR3 is TGTGCCAGCAGCGTCGGCGACAGCTATGGCTACACCTTC. V gene TRBV9 combines with J gene TRBJ1-2; weak D call: TRBD1 (5 bases). Trimming removed 2 bases from V and 4 bases from J, with 9 bases in between. This CDR3 has 13 residues. Germline V CDR1 and CDR2: SGDLS, YYNGEE.

In its sample, this clonotype was seen many times. The rearrangement joins TRBV9 to TRBJ2-1, with TRBD1 matching over 10 bases. There are 15 residues in the CDR3. Germline V CDR1 and CDR2: SGDLS, YYNGEE. Trimming cost V 6 bases and J 2 bases; bases outside gene matches: 5. The CDR3 bases are TGTGCCAGCACGTACGGGACAGGGGCCTACAATGAGCAGTTCTTC. The encoded protein is CASTYGTGAYNEQFF.

This clonotype was picked up many times. The V call is TRBV9, the J call TRBJ1-2, with 7 bases fitting TRBD1. Trimming cost V 3 bases and J 4 bases; bases outside gene matches: 6. This CDR3 is built from 14 residues. Germline V CDR1 and CDR2: SGDLS, YYNGEE. This CDR3 is CASSGDSSVYGYTF. DNA of the CDR3: TGTGCCAGCAGCGGGGACAGTTCAGTCTATGGCTACACCTTC. Supplemented by reference TRBV9 and TRBJ1-2, the full variable domain reads DSGVTQTPKHLITATGQRVTLRCSPRSGDLSVYWYQQSLDQGLQFLIQYYNGEERAKGNILERFSAQQFPDLHSELNLSSLELGDSALYFCASSGDSSVYGYTFGSGTRLTVV.

This clonotype was counted many times. The chain recombines TRBV9 with TRBJ2-5; TRBD1 agrees at 7 bases. The CDR3 runs to 15 residues. CDR1 and CDR2 (germline): SGDLS, YYNGEE. The V gene end was trimmed by 4 bases and the J gene end by 9 bases; junction bases not matched to a gene: 15. This CDR3 is CASSPKQGPGRAQYF. For the CDR3, the DNA is TGTGCCAGCAGCCCTAAACAGGGGCCCGGTCGGGCCCAGTACTTC.

In this sample, this clonotype turned up many times. The chain has TRBV9 and TRBJ1-1, with TRBD1 as a possible D gene (5 bases). Germline V CDR1 and CDR2: SGDLS, YYNGEE. V lost 0 bases to trimming and J lost 3 bases, with 12 bases between them. The CDR3 length is 15 residues. CDR3 sequence: CASSVGVRVDTEAFF. The CDR3 DNA is TGTGCCAGCAGCGTAGGGGTCAGGGTCGACACTGAAGCTTTCTTT. Full variable domain (missing parts from reference TRBV9 and TRBJ1-1): DSGVTQTPKHLITATGQRVTLRCSPRSGDLSVYWYQQSLDQGLQFLIQYYNGEERAKGNILERFSAQQFPDLHSELNLSSLELGDSALYFCASSVGVRVDTEAFFGQGTRLTVV.

The table lists this clonotype with many counts. The chain uses TRBV9 and TRBJ2-1; 9 positions agree with TRBD2. Germline-derived CDR1 and CDR2 are SGDLS and YYNGEE. This CDR3 region has 17 residues. J gave up 9 bases and V 2 bases, and 15 bases lay outside the gene matches. This chain's CDR3 is CASSVGLLRGRAAEQFF. CDR3 nucleotides: TGTGCCAGCAGCGTCGGGTTGTTGCGCGGGAGGGCCGCTGAGCAGTTCTTC.

This clonotype was counted many times. The J gene is TRBJ2-3, the V gene TRBV9; D is possibly TRBD2 (5 bases). There are 12 residues in the CDR3. The germline V and J ends were trimmed by 7 bases and 3 bases, with 9 bases remaining between them. CDR1 is SGDLS, CDR2 YYNGEE, per germline. The CDR3 nucleotides read TGTGCCAGCGCGGGCATGACAGATACGCAGTATTTT. It translates to CASAGMTDTQYF.

In its sample, this clonotype is medium-sized. V usage is TRBV9 and J usage is TRBJ2-1; D assignment may be TRBD1 or TRBD2 (5 bases each). The CDR3 has 15 residues. Germline assignment: CDR1 SGDLS and CDR2 YYNGEE. Trimming cost V 3 bases and J 0 bases, with 10 bases left between them. CDR3 sequence: CASSETGRSYNEQFF. The CDR3 nucleotides read TGTGCCAGCAGCGAGACGGGGCGCTCCTACAATGAGCAGTTCTTC.

Ten or more counts support this clonotype. The genes are TRBV9 and TRBJ2-7, with 7 bases aligning to TRBD1. Trimming at V came to 0 bases and at J to 0 bases, leaving 3 bases not matched to a gene. The CDR3 is 15 amino acids. Germline V gives CDR1 SGDLS, CDR2 YYNGEE. The CDR3 here is CASSVATGISYEQYF. The CDR3 bases are TGTGCCAGCAGCGTAGCGACAGGGATCTCCTACGAGCAGTACTTC.

This clonotype was counted ten times or more. The gene calls are TRBV9 and TRBJ2-1; 10 bases line up with TRBD2. The J segment lost 0 bases and the V segment lost 0 bases, leaving 3 bases of the junction unmatched. This CDR3 region has 17 residues. Germline V gene lookup returns CDR1 SGDLS and CDR2 YYNGEE. The CDR3 nucleotides read TGTGCCAGCAGCGTAGTCCCTAGCGGGGGCTCCTACAATGAGCAGTTCTTC. Protein: CASSVVPSGGSYNEQFF. The full variable domain, completed using reference TRBV9 and TRBJ2-1, is DSGVTQTPKHLITATGQRVTLRCSPRSGDLSVYWYQQSLDQGLQFLIQYYNGEERAKGNILERFSAQQFPDLHSELNLSSLELGDSALYFCASSVVPSGGSYNEQFFGPGTRLTVL.

At least ten counts were recorded for this clonotype. The V call is TRBV9, the J call TRBJ2-5; 8 positions match TRBD2. Germline V lookup: CDR1 SGDLS, CDR2 YYNGEE. The CDR3 is made up of 15 amino acids. V was pared by 0 bases and J by 3 bases, with 4 bases of the junction left unmatched. CDR3 loop: CASSVGSSGKETQYF. CDR3 nucleotides: TGTGCCAGCAGCGTAGGTAGTAGCGGGAAAGAGACCCAGTACTTC.

This clonotype was observed many times. This chain connects TRBV9 to TRBJ2-3; 10 bases align to TRBD2. Germline V lookup: CDR1 SGDLS, CDR2 YYNGEE. The CDR3 is 14 amino acids. Germline trimming cut 5 bases from V and 8 bases from J; bases unmatched to any gene: 8. The CDR3 loop is CASRPSLAGVTQYF. The CDR3 DNA reads as TGTGCCAGCAGGCCAAGCCTAGCGGGAGTTACGCAGTATTTT.

This clonotype was observed at least ten times. This chain links TRBV9 with TRBJ1-2, with unresolved D. This CDR3 spans 14 amino acids. V was clipped by 0 bases and J by 5 bases, with 11 bases between them. In germline, CDR1 is SGDLS, CDR2 YYNGEE. CDR3 in DNA: TGTGCCAGCAGCGTAGACCTCACCGAATATGGCTACACCTTC. This translates into CASSVDLTEYGYTF.